Listed below are T cell receptor beta chains from one sample, sequenced in a study of blood T cells in healthy people across ages. TCRdb redid the calling of the 5' RACE reads with MiXCR, one entry per CDR3 protein. This sample has about 1.7 million distinct CDR3 sequences, with 28% found just once. Input material: blood. Receptors were obtained from a woman younger than 45 in good health. CDR3s include the opening cysteine and the closing phenylalanine or tryptophan. A D gene is named only where the DNA matches it firmly. Clone size is not always given. Where it is, it says once, few, many or a class for expanded clones.

v_gene	abundance	j_gene	d_gene	CDR3aa	CDR3nt
TRBV6-1	few	TRBJ2-1	TRBD1	CASSEVGQGAGNEQFF	TGTGCCAGCAGTGAAGTAGGCCAGGGGGCTGGAAATGAGCAGTTCTTC
TRBV12-3/TRBV12-4	.	TRBJ2-5	TRBD1	CASRRTGETQYF	TGTGCCAGCAGACGGACAGGAGAGACCCAGTACTTC
TRBV12-3/TRBV12-4	.	TRBJ1-2	.	CASSLSYRGYTF	TGTGCCAGCAGTTTATCGTACAGGGGCTACACCTTC
TRBV24-1	few	TRBJ2-3	.	CATSDPRAGTLDTQYF	TGTGCCACCAGTGACCCTCGAGCGGGTACATTGGATACGCAGTATTTT
TRBV12-3/TRBV12-4	many	TRBJ2-1	.	CASSFGGQSYNEQFF	TGTGCCAGCAGTTTTGGGGGCCAGAGCTACAATGAGCAGTTCTTC
TRBV6-5	many	TRBJ2-3	TRBD2	CASSSSRLAGVFSTDTQYF	TGTGCCAGCAGTTCAAGCAGGCTAGCGGGGGTTTTTAGCACAGATACGCAGTATTTT
TRBV20-1	few	TRBJ1-6	TRBD1	CSARDRRQGVNSPLHF	TGCAGTGCTAGAGATAGACGACAGGGGGTTAATTCACCCCTCCACTTT
TRBV19	few	TRBJ2-5	.	CASEKRGVGETQYF	TGTGCCAGTGAGAAACGTGGGGTGGGGGAGACCCAGTACTTC
TRBV28	many	TRBJ2-7	.	CASTRAVTYEQYF	TGTGCCAGCACCCGAGCGGTGACCTACGAGCAGTACTTC
TRBV24-1	few	TRBJ2-1	.	CATSGSTGEDEQFF	TGTGCCACCAGTGGTTCTACAGGAGAAGATGAGCAGTTCTTC
TRBV29-1	.	TRBJ1-1	.	CSAGTLALGGEAFF	TGCAGCGCCGGGACACTAGCCCTCGGTGGTGAAGCTTTCTTT
TRBV29-1	few	TRBJ1-1	TRBD1	CSVARDRRNTEAFF	TGCAGCGTTGCTCGGGACAGAAGAAACACTGAAGCTTTCTTT
TRBV19	.	TRBJ2-2	.	CASSTPVWSSGELFF	TGTGCCAGTAGTACCCCGGTATGGTCCTCCGGGGAGCTGTTTTTT
TRBV7-2	few	TRBJ2-3	.	CASIESGGTDTQYF	TGTGCCAGCATCGAATCGGGGGGCACAGATACGCAGTATTTT
TRBV6-6	.	TRBJ2-7	TRBD2	CASSMGEGMYEQYF	TGTGCCAGCAGTATGGGGGAGGGGATGTACGAGCAGTACTTC
TRBV12-3/TRBV12-4	.	TRBJ2-1	.	CASTGGNAGEQFF	TGTGCCAGCACCGGGGGAAATGCCGGCGAGCAGTTCTTC
TRBV7-3	many	TRBJ2-5	.	CASSKGGAETQYF	TGTGCCAGCAGCAAAGGGGGGGCGGAGACCCAGTACTTC
TRBV20-1	few	TRBJ1-2	TRBD1	CSARLRGQGFDGHTF	TGCAGTGCTAGATTGAGGGGACAGGGATTTGATGGCCACACCTTC
TRBV5-6	few	TRBJ2-5	TRBD1	CASSLTGEPETQYF	TGTGCCAGCAGCTTGACAGGGGAGCCGGAGACCCAGTACTTC
TRBV29-1	.	TRBJ2-1	.	CSVGPRLVGDHEQFF	TGCAGCGTTGGGCCCCGACTCGTTGGTGACCATGAGCAGTTCTTC
TRBV6-1	many	TRBJ2-7	.	CASSPSNPGLGYYEQYF	TGTGCCAGCAGTCCAAGTAACCCGGGACTCGGGTACTACGAGCAGTACTTC
TRBV5-1	.	TRBJ2-6	.	CASSLEAGGLFSGANVLTF	TGCGCCAGCAGCTTGGAGGCAGGAGGACTCTTCTCTGGGGCCAACGTCCTGACTTTC
TRBV6-6	.	TRBJ2-3	TRBD1	CASSYGFDRDKDTQYF	TGTGCCAGCAGTTACGGTTTTGACAGGGATAAAGATACGCAGTATTTT